Following are 25 T cell receptor beta chains from one sample sequenced in a study of blood T cell repertoires in COVID-19. Sequencing was performed with immunoSEQ multiplex PCR; in TCRdb, only in-frame clones are kept and a portion is missing. Seen here are approximately 200,000 clones, about 85% observed once, and the top ten hold approximately 19%. Material for sequencing was PBMCs or T cells enriched from blood (not recorded which). These receptors came from a man in his forties who had recovered from COVID-19.

The chain couples TRBV12-3 or TRBV12-4 to TRBJ1-1; D uncertain. Trimming cost V 1 base and J 2 bases, with 5 bases left between them. The CDR3 is 13 amino acids. The CDR3 bases are TGTGCCAGCAGTTTAGGACAAAACACTGAAGCTTTCTTT. This translates into CASSLGQNTEAFF.

The CDR3 is CASSLGGGPLNTEAFF. CDR3 nucleotide sequence: TGTGCCAGCAGTTTAGGCGGGGGGCCTTTGAACACTGAAGCTTTCTTT. This rearrangement joins TRBV28 to TRBJ1-1, with D perhaps matching TRBD1 (6 bases). V dropped 2 bases and J dropped 0 bases, with 13 bases sitting between them. The CDR3 consists of 16 residues. From germline, CDR1 is MDHEN and CDR2 SYDVKM.

This rearrangement joins TRBV24-1 to TRBJ1-2, with 7 bases that match TRBD1. The length of the CDR3 is 15 residues. Germline V CDR1 and CDR2: KGHDR, SFDVKD. V was clipped by 3 bases and J by 4 bases; unmatched bases: 7. The CDR3: CATSDGQARGYGYTF. In nucleotides, the CDR3 is TGTGCCACCAGTGATGGACAGGCCAGGGGCTATGGCTACACCTTC.

The chain employs TRBV3-1 (or the pseudogene TRBV3-2) and TRBJ2-1, with 14 positions matching TRBD2. CDR1 and CDR2 (germline): LGHDT, YNNKEL (reference sequence). The CDR3 loop spans 15 amino acids. Germline trimming cut 4 bases from V and 7 bases from J; bases unmatched to any gene: 3. The CDR3 DNA reads as TGTGCCAGCAGCCCCGGGACTAGCGGGAGTAATGAGCAGTTCTTC. Amino acid sequence: CASSPGTSGSNEQFF.

This sequence joins TRBV6-1 and TRBJ1-1; D is possibly TRBD1 (5 bases). Germline CDR1 MNHNS, CDR2 SASEGT. The CDR3 runs 12 residues. V lost 2 bases to trimming and J lost 11 bases, with 12 bases between them. In DNA, the CDR3 is TGTGCCAGCAGTGAAAGAACGACAGACGCTTTCTTT. Translating gives CASSERTTDAFF.

The CDR3: CASSVLTSGNEQFF. CDR3 bases: TGTGCCAGCAGCGTCTTGACTAGCGGGAATGAGCAGTTCTTC. V is TRBV13 and J is TRBJ2-1; 10 bases line up with TRBD2. V was pared by 5 bases and J by 7 bases, with 5 bases of the junction left unmatched. Germline CDR1 reads PRHDT; CDR2 reads FYEKMQ (reference sequence). This CDR3 is built from 14 residues.

The chain joins TRBV7-6 to TRBJ2-2, with a possible D match to TRBD1 (6 bases). The CDR3 sequence is 15 residues long. V was trimmed by 5 bases and J by 4 bases, leaving 14 bases between them. The germline V gene has CDR1 SGHVS and CDR2 FNYEAQ. The CDR3 loop reads CASSPTQGSTGELFF. In DNA, the CDR3 is TGTGCCAGCAGCCCCACCCAGGGGTCCACCGGGGAGCTGTTTTTT.

This sequence joins TRBV11-2 and TRBJ2-7; a possible D gene is TRBD1 (6 bases). Germline V gene lookup returns CDR1 SGHAT and CDR2 FQNNGV. V was cut by 5 bases and J by 4 bases, with 12 bases left in between. The CDR3 has 13 amino acids. The CDR3 DNA is TGTGCCAGCAGCGGACAGATCGGTTACGAGCAGTACTTC. Translated, it gives CASSGQIGYEQYF.

V is TRBV5-6 and J is TRBJ2-7; the D gene is possibly TRBD1 (6 bases). V lost 0 bases and J lost 2, with 18 bases in between. Germline V gene data show CDR1 as SGHDT and CDR2 as YYEEEE. There are 17 residues in the CDR3. The chain's CDR3 is CASSLGTVTYGPYEQYF. The DNA for the CDR3 is TGTGCCAGCAGCTTGGGGACAGTTACCTATGGCCCCTACGAGCAGTACTTC. The whole variable domain, remainder taken from reference TRBV5-6 and TRBJ2-7, is DAGVTQSPTHLIKTRGQQVTLRCSPKSGHDTVSWYQQALGQGPQFIFQYYEEEERQRGNFPDRFSGHQFPNYSSELNVNALLLGDSALYLCASSLGTVTYGPYEQYFGPGTRLTVT.

The chain recombines TRBV2 with TRBJ1-4; TRBD1 might be the D (6 bases). The CDR3 spans 16 residues. V lost 1 base to trimming and J lost 12 bases, with 21 bases between them. Germline loops: CDR1 SNHLY, CDR2 FYNNEI. CDR3 in amino acids: CASSEVGAGVPGQLFF. CDR3 nucleotide sequence: TGTGCCAGCAGTGAAGTAGGGGCAGGGGTGCCCGGGCAACTGTTTTTT.

This chain joins TRBV12-5 and TRBJ2-5; a weak D match, TRBD2 (6 bases). The V and J ends lost 1 base and 4 bases respectively, with 10 bases between them. Germline CDR1 LGHNT, CDR2 FRNRAP. The CDR3 is 14 amino acids. Written as DNA, the CDR3 is TGTGCTAGTGGTTTGGGACTAGACAGAGAGACCCAGTACTTC. As protein: CASGLGLDRETQYF.

The V call is TRBV7-9, the J call TRBJ1-2, with TRBD1 as a possible D gene (5 bases). CDR3 length: 16 amino acids. The V end was cut by 1 base, the J end by 3 bases, with 15 bases between. Looked up from germline, CDR1 is SEHNR and CDR2 is FQNEAQ (reference sequence). CDR3 sequence (DNA): TGTGCCAGCAGCTTAGGGCAGGGCCAAAGGGACTATGGCTACACCTTC. It specifies CASSLGQGQRDYGYTF. Full variable domain (rest looked up from reference TRBV7-9 and TRBJ1-2): DTGVSQNPRHKITKRGQNVTFRCDPISEHNRLYWYRQTLGQGPEFLTYFQNEAQLEKSRLLSDRFSAERPKGSFSTLEIQRTEQGDSAMYLCASSLGQGQRDYGYTFGSGTRLTVV.

The chain employs TRBV4-2 and TRBJ2-2; no reliable D call. V dropped 1 base and J dropped 6 bases, with 6 bases sitting between them. There are 13 residues in the CDR3. The germline gives CDR1 LGHNA, CDR2 YNFKEQ. CDR3 in DNA: TGTGCCAGCAGCCAAGCCCTTTCCGGGGAGCTGTTTTTT. As protein: CASSQALSGELFF.

The rearrangement uses TRBV13 and TRBJ2-1; 10 nucleotides align to TRBD2. Germline V gene lookup returns CDR1 PRHDT and CDR2 FYEKMQ (reference sequence). The CDR3 runs 15 residues. After removal of 5 bases from V and 4 bases from J, the junction contained 5 bases not matched to a gene. The CDR3 DNA reads TGTGCCAGCAGCACCGGGACTAGCGTTTACAATGAGCAGTTCTTC. Translation gives CASSTGTSVYNEQFF.

J is TRBJ2-3 and V is TRBV9, with no clear D. Trimming pared 0 bases from V and 4 bases from J, leaving 9 bases between. The CDR3 loop spans 14 amino acids. Germline CDR1 reads SGDLS; CDR2 reads YYNGEE. DNA of the CDR3: TGTGCCAGCAGCGTAGCGGGTTTACCAGATACGCAGTATTTT. It specifies CASSVAGLPDTQYF.

The gene calls are TRBV10-1 and TRBJ1-6, with a possible D match to TRBD1 (6 bases). The germline V and J ends were trimmed by 9 bases and 0 bases, with 12 bases remaining between them. CDR3 length: 15 amino acids. CDR1 is WNHNN and CDR2 is SYGVQD in the germline V gene (reference sequence). The CDR3 loop is CASLPGVSYNSPLHF. In nucleotides, the CDR3 is TGCGCCAGTCTACCAGGGGTCTCCTATAATTCACCCCTCCACTTT.

The chain carries TRBV5-1 and TRBJ2-7; a possible D gene is TRBD2 (5 bases). CDR3 length equals 13 residues. Trimming left V 0 bases short and J 5 bases short, with 9 bases between. Germline assignment: CDR1 SGHRS and CDR2 YFSETQ. CDR3 sequence (DNA): TGCGCCAGCAGCTTGGAGAGGGCTAACGAGCAGTACTTC. This codes for CASSLERANEQYF.

The genes are TRBV9 and TRBJ1-4, with TRBD1 matching 9 bases. Unmatched junction bases numbered 14, after V lost 3 bases and J lost 8 bases. The CDR3 is 17 residues long. The V gene's germline CDR1 is SGDLS and CDR2 YYNGEE. The CDR3 DNA follows: TGTGCCAGCAGCGGGAGCCACACAGGGGGCGCGGGGGAAAAACTGTTTTTT. Residues: CASSGSHTGGAGEKLFF. The whole variable domain, remainder taken from reference TRBV9 and TRBJ1-4, is DSGVTQTPKHLITATGQRVTLRCSPRSGDLSVYWYQQSLDQGLQFLIQYYNGEERAKGNILERFSAQQFPDLHSELNLSSLELGDSALYFCASSGSHTGGAGEKLFFGSGTQLSVL.

CDR3 residues: CATQQAKEAGANVLTF. DNA of the CDR3: TGTGCCACTCAGCAGGCGAAGGAGGCTGGGGCCAACGTCCTGACTTTC. V gene TRBV24-1 combines with J gene TRBJ2-6; the D gene is possibly TRBD2 (5 bases). The V gene's germline CDR1 is KGHDR and CDR2 SFDVKD. V was pared by 10 bases and J by 2 bases, with 17 bases between. This CDR3 spans 16 amino acids.

The chain combines TRBV7-2 with TRBJ1-1, with a tentative D call TRBD1 (6 bases). The germline CDR1 and CDR2 sequences are SGHTA and FQGNSA. There are 15 residues in the CDR3. Trimming stripped 1 base from V and 1 base from J, with 10 bases between. The CDR3 DNA reads TGTGCCAGCAGCTTAGTGGGGGCCGGGAACACTGAAGCTTTCTTT. The encoded protein is CASSLVGAGNTEAFF.

V is TRBV2 and J is TRBJ1-2; 11 nucleotides agree with TRBD1. The germline V gene encodes CDR1 SNHLY and CDR2 FYNNEI. Trimming took 6 bases from V and 6 from J; bases not matched to a gene: 6. This CDR3 is built from 14 residues. CDR3 DNA sequence: TGTGCCAGCAGGGGACAGGGGGAAGTGGATGGCTACACCTTC. The encoded protein is CASRGQGEVDGYTF.

V gene TRBV10-1 combines with J gene TRBJ1-1; the D is unclear. The germline CDR1 and CDR2 sequences are WNHNN and SYGVQD (reference sequence). Trimming left V 6 bases short and J 5 bases short, with 13 bases between. This CDR3 contains 13 residues. CDR3 amino acids: CASSGDLGTEAFF. The CDR3 coding sequence is TGCGCCAGCAGCGGGGATTTGGGTACTGAAGCTTTCTTT.

The chain joins TRBV7-2 to TRBJ1-2; a possible D gene is TRBD1 (6 bases). The CDR3 extends over 13 amino acids. In germline, CDR1 is SGHTA, CDR2 FQGNSA. The V and J ends lost 3 bases and 7 bases respectively, with 12 bases between them. The CDR3 here is CASSFYRDGGYTF. CDR3 sequence (DNA): TGTGCCAGCAGCTTTTACAGGGACGGTGGCTACACCTTC.

CDR3 amino acids: CASSMGVTGLNEQYF. In DNA form, the CDR3 reads TGCGCCAGCAGCATGGGGGTAACGGGACTGAACGAGCAGTACTTC. This chain connects TRBV5-1 to TRBJ2-7, with D possibly TRBD2 on 6 matching bases. The germline gives CDR1 SGHRS, CDR2 YFSETQ. The CDR3 is made up of 15 amino acids. Trimming took off 4 bases at V and 5 bases at J, with 19 bases between the two ends.

V usage is TRBV2 and J usage is TRBJ1-1, with D perhaps TRBD1 (6 bases). The CDR3 is made up of 13 amino acids. The V end lost 6 bases, the J end lost 6 bases, and 14 bases lay between the germline ends. Per germline, CDR1 SNHLY and CDR2 FYNNEI. CDR3 sequence: CASRAGDIPEAFF. The CDR3 DNA reads TGTGCCAGCAGAGCCGGGGACATTCCTGAAGCTTTCTTT.